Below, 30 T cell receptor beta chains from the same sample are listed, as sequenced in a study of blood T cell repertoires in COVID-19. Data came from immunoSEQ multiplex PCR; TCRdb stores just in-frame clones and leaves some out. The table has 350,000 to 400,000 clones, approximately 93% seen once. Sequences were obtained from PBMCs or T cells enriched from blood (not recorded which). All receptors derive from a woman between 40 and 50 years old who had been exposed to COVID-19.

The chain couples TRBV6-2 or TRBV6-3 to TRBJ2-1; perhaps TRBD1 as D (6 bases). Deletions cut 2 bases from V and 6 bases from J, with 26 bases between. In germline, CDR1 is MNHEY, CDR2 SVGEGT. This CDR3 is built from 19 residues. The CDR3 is CASSYLWELGTTGPNEQFF. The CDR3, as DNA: TGTGCCAGCAGTTACCTTTGGGAGCTCGGGACAACTGGACCCAATGAGCAGTTCTTC.

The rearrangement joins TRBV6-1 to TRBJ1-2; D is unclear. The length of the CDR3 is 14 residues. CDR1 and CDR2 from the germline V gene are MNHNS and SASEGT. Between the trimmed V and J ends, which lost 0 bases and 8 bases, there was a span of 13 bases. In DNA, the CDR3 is TGTGCCAGCAGTGAAGCGATCGGGAATAGGGGCTACACCTTC. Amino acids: CASSEAIGNRGYTF.

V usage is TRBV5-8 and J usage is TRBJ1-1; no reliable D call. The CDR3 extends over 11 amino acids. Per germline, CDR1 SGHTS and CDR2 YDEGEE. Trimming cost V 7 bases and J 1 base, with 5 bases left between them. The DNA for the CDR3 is TGTGCCAGCTATCGGAACACTGAAGCTTTCTTT. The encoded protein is CASYRNTEAFF.

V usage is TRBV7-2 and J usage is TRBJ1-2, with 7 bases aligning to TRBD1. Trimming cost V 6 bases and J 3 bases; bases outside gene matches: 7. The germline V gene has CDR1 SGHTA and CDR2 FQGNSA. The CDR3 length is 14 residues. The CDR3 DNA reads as TGTGCCAGCAGGGACACGGGACAGTACTATGGCTACACCTTC. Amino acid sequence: CASRDTGQYYGYTF.

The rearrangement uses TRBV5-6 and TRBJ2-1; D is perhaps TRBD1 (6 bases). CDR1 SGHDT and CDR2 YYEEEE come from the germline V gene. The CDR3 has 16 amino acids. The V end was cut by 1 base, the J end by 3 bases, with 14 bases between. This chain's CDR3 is CASSLKGTQHYNEQFF. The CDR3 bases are TGTGCCAGCAGCTTGAAAGGGACACAGCACTACAATGAGCAGTTCTTC. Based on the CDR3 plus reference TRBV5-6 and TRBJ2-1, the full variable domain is DAGVTQSPTHLIKTRGQQVTLRCSPKSGHDTVSWYQQALGQGPQFIFQYYEEEERQRGNFPDRFSGHQFPNYSSELNVNALLLGDSALYLCASSLKGTQHYNEQFFGPGTRLTVL.

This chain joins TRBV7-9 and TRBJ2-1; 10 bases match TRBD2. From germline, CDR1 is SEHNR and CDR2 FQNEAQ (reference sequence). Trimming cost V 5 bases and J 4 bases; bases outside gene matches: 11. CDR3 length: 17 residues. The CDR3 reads CASSLKREGRIYNEQFF. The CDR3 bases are TGTGCCAGCAGCCTGAAGCGGGAGGGAAGGATATACAATGAGCAGTTCTTC.

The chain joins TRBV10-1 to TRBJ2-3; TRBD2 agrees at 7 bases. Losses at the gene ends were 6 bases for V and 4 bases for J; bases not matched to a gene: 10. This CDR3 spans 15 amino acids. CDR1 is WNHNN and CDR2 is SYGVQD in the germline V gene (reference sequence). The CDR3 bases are TGCGCCAGCAGCCAGGCGGGGGATGGTCCAGATACGCAGTATTTT. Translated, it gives CASSQAGDGPDTQYF.

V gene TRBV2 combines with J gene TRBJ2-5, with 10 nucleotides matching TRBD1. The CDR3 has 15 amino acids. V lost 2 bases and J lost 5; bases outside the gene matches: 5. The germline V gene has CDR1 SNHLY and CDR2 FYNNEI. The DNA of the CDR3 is TGTGCCAGCAGTGAACGACAGGGGGCCCGGGAGACCCAGTACTTC. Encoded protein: CASSERQGARETQYF. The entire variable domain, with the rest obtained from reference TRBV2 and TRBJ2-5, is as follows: EPEVTQTPSHQVTQMGQEVILRCVPISNHLYFYWYRQILGQKVEFLVSFYNNEISEKSEIFDDQFSVERPDGSNFTLKIRSTKLEDSAMYFCASSERQGARETQYFGPGTRLLVL.

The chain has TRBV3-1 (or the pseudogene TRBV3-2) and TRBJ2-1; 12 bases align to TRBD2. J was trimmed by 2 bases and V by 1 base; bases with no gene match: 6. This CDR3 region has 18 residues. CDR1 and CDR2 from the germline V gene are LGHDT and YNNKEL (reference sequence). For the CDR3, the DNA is TGTGCCAGCAGCCAAGCAGGGGGACTAGCGGGCCCCTACAATGAGCAGTTCTTC. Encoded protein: CASSQAGGLAGPYNEQFF.

The CDR3 DNA sequence: TGTGCCAGCAGCTTGTTGGGCGACGTCATAGTCCTGACTTTC. The encoded protein is CASSLLGDVIVLTF. V and J are TRBV5-4 and TRBJ2-6, with unresolved D. The CDR3 consists of 14 residues. The V and J ends lost 1 base and 13 bases respectively, with 15 bases between them. Germline values: CDR1 SGHNT, CDR2 YYREEE (reference sequence).

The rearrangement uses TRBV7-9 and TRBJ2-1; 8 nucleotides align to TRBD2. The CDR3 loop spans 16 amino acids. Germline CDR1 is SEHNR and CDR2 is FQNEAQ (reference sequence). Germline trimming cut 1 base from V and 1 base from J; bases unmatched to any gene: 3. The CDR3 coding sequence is TGTGCCAGCAGCTTAGTGAGCGGGGGTTCCTACAATGAGCAGTTCTTC. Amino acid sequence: CASSLVSGGSYNEQFF.

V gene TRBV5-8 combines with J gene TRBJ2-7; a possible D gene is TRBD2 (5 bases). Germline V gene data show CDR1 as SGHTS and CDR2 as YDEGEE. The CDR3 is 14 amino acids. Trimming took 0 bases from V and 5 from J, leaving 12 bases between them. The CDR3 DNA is TGTGCCAGCAGCTTGGGTACGGGAATCGACGAGCAGTACTTC. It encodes CASSLGTGIDEQYF.

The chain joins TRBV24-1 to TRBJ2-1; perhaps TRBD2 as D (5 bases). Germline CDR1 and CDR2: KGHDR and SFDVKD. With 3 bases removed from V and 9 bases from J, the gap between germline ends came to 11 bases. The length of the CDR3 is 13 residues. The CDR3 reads CATSDPAGGEQFF. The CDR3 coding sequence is TGTGCCACCAGTGATCCTGCGGGTGGTGAGCAGTTCTTC.

In nucleotides, the CDR3 is TGTGCCACCTCGGGGTTACTGGTGAACACCGGGGAGCTGTTTTTT. It codes for CATSGLLVNTGELFF. The chain joins TRBV27 to TRBJ2-2; D might be TRBD2 (5 bases). With 10 bases removed from V and 1 base from J, the gap between germline ends came to 16 bases. This CDR3 has 15 residues. In germline, CDR1 is MNHEY, CDR2 SMNVEV (reference sequence).

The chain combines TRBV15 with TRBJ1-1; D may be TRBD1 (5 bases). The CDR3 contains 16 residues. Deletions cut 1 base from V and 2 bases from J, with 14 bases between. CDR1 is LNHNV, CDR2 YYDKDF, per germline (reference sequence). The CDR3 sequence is CATSRAVGRGNTEAFF. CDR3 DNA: TGTGCCACCAGCAGAGCAGTGGGGCGGGGAAACACTGAAGCTTTCTTT.

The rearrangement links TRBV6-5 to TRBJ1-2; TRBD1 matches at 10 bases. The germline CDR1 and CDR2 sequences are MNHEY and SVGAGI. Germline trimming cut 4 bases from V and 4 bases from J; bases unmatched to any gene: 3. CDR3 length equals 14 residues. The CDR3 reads CASSLGQGSYGYTF. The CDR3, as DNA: TGTGCCAGCAGTTTGGGACAGGGGAGCTATGGCTACACCTTC.

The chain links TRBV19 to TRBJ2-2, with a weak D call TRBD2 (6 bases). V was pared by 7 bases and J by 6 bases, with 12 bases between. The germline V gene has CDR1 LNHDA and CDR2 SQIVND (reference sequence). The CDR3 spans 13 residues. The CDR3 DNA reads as TGTGCCAGTAATATTTGGGGGGCCGGGGAGCTGTTTTTT. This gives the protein CASNIWGAGELFF.

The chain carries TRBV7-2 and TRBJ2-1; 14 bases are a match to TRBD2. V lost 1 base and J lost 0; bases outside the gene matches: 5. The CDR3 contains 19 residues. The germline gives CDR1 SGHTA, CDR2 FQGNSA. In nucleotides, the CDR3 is TGTGCCAGCAGCTTAGAAAGGACTAGCGGGAGGCTCTCCTACAATGAGCAGTTCTTC. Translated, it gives CASSLERTSGRLSYNEQFF.

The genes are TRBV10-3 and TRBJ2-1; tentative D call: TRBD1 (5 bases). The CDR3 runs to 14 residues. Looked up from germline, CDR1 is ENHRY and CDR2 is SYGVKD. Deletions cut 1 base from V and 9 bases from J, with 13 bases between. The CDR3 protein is CAISEWQGSGEQFF. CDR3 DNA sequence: TGTGCCATCAGTGAGTGGCAGGGAAGTGGTGAGCAGTTCTTC.

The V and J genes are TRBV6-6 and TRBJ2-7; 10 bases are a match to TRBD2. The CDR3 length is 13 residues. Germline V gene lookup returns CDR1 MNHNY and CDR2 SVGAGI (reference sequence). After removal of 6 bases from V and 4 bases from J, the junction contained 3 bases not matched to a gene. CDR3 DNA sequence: TGTGCCAGCAGGGAGCGGGAGGGTTACGAGCAGTACTTC. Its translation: CASREREGYEQYF.

The CDR3, as DNA: TGTGCCAGCTCACCACTTAGCGTGGGGAACACTGAAGCTTTCTTT. Translated, it gives CASSPLSVGNTEAFF. The V call is TRBV18, the J call TRBJ1-1, with D unclear. The CDR3 totals 15 residues. The ends were cut back, 1 base at V and 1 base at J, with 10 bases in the middle. In germline, CDR1 is KGHSH, CDR2 LQKENI.

CDR3: CASRGTSGRAPNTGELFF. CDR3 DNA: TGTGCCAGCAGGGGGACTAGCGGGAGGGCCCCGAACACCGGGGAGCTGTTTTTT. The chain recombines TRBV11-3 with TRBJ2-2, with 16 bases identical to TRBD2. This CDR3 region has 18 residues. CDR1 and CDR2 from the germline V gene are SGHNT and YENEEA. V shed 6 bases, J shed 0 bases, and the junction held 4 bases outside the gene matches.

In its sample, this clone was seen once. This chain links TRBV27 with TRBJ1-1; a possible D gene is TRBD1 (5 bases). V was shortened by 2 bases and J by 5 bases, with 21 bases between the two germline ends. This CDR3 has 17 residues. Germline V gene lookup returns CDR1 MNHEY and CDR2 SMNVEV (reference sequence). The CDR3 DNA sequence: TGTGCCAGCAGTTTAGAGGCAGGGCGAGAGATAGTGACTGAAGCTTTCTTT. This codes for CASSLEAGREIVTEAFF.

The CDR3: CASSYPGTGYNEQFF. The CDR3 region has the DNA TGTGCCAGCAGTTACCCTGGGACAGGCTACAATGAGCAGTTCTTC. The chain links TRBV6-2 or TRBV6-3 to TRBJ2-1, with TRBD1 identical over 8 bases. Germline V gene sequence: CDR1 MNHEY, CDR2 SVGEGT. V trimming: 2 bases; J trimming: 3 bases; junction bases outside the gene matches: 3. CDR3 length: 15 amino acids.

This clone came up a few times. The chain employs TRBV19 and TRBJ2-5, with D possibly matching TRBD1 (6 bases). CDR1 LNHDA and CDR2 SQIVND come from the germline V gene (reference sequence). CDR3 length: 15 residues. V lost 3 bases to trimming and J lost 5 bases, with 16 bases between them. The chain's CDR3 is CASSMSRGPMETQYF. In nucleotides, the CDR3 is TGTGCCAGTAGTATGTCCAGGGGCCCCATGGAGACCCAGTACTTC. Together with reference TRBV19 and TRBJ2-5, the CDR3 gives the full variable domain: DGGITQSPKYLFRKEGQNVTLSCEQNLNHDAMYWYRQDPGQGLRLIYYSQIVNDFQKGDIAEGYSVSREKKESFPLTVTSAQKNPTAFYLCASSMSRGPMETQYFGPGTRLLVL.

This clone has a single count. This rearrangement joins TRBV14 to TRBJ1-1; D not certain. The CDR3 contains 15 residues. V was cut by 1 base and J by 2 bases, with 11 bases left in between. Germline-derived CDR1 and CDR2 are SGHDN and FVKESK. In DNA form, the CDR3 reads TGTGCCAGCAGCCAAGCCGTCAGTAGCAACACTGAAGCTTTCTTT. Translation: CASSQAVSSNTEAFF.

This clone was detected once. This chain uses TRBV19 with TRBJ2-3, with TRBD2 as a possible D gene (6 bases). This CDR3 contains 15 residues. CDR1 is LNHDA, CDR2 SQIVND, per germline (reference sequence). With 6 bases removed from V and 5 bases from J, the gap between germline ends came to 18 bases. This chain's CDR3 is CASRLALTAGDTQYF. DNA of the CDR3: TGTGCCAGTAGGCTAGCGCTAACAGCGGGAGATACGCAGTATTTT.

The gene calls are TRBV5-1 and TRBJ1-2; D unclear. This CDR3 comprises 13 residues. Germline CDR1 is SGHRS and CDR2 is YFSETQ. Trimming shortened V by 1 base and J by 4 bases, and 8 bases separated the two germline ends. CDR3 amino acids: CASSLTSGYGYTF. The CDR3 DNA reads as TGCGCCAGCAGCTTGACCTCAGGCTATGGCTACACCTTC.

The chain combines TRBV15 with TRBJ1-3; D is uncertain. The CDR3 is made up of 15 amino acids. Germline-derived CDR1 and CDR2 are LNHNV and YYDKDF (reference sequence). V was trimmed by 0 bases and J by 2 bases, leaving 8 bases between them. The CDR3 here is CATSRDFTAGNTIYF. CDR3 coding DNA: TGTGCCACCAGCAGAGATTTTACAGCTGGAAACACCATATATTTT.

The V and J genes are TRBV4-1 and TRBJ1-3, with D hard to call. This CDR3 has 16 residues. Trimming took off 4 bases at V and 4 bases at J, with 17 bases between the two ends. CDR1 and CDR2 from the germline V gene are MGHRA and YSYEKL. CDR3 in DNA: TGCGCCAGCAGCCTCTATACGCGGGGTAACGGAAACACCATATATTTT. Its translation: CASSLYTRGNGNTIYF.